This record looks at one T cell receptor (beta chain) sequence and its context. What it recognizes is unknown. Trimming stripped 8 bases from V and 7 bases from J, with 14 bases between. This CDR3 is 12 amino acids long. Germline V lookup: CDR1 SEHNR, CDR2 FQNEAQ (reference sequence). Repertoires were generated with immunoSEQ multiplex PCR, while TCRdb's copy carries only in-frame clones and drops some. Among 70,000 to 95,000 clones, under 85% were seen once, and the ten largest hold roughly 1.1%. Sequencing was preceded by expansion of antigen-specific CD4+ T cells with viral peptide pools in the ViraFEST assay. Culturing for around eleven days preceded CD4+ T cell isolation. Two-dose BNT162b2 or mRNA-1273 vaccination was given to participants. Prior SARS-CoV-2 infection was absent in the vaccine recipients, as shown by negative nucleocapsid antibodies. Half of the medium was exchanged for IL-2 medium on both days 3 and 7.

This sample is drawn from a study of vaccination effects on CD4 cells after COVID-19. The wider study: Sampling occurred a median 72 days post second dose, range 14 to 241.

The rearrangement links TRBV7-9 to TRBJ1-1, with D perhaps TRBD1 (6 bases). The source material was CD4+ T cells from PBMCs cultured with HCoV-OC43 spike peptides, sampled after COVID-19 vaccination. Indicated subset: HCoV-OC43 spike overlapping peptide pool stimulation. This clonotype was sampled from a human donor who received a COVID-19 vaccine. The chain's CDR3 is CASGDQGYEAFF. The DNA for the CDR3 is TGTGCCAGCGGAGATCAGGGGTATGAAGCTTTCTTT.